Described below is a single T cell receptor beta chain sequence and its context. Its antigen is as yet unknown. The data originate from a study of radiotherapy plus CTLA-4 blockade in lung cancer. Background on the study: In roughly 19% of patients, objective responses were seen; roughly 28% had disease control.

Each patient with chemo-refractory metastatic non-small-cell lung cancer was treated with focal radiation plus CTLA-4 blockade using ipilimumab. V was cut by 3 bases and J by 0 bases, with 8 bases left in between. The CDR3 has 14 residues. Germline V gene data show CDR1 as SGHAT and CDR2 as FQNNGV. Using immunoSEQ multiplex PCR, the repertoire was profiled, and TCRdb retains in-frame clones only, with some absent. Found here are some 45,000 clones, around 76% of them singletons; the top ten hold around 8.3%. The study, taken as a whole, reports: Reports identified early blood T cell clone dynamics, with interferon-beta, as the best response predictor.

The sequenced sample was peripheral blood, obtained from a patient treated with radiotherapy plus ipilimumab. The sequence derives from a human donor with non-small cell lung cancer who had stable disease on radiotherapy plus ipilimumab. This rearrangement joins TRBV11-2 to TRBJ1-1; D unclear. The CDR3 bases are TGTGCCAGCAGCTTCGCAGACATGAACACTGAAGCTTTCTTT. Amino acids: CASSFADMNTEAFF.